Presented here are 30 T cell receptor beta chains from one specimen sequenced in a study of T cell repertoires in cytomegalovirus infection. MiXCR, applied by TCRdb to the reads, yields one record per CDR3 protein. The sample has 700,000 to 900,000 distinct CDR3 sequences, about 27% seen once. These receptors have no identified antigens. Specimen: cultured CD8+ T cells from PBMCs, collected from culture after CMV antigen stimulation. Receptors were obtained from a human donor in good health (CMV status not recorded). Some clones in this sample may be carry-over from other donors' samples.

The genes are TRBV7-6 and TRBJ1-4; tentative D call: TRBD1 (5 bases). This CDR3 has 14 amino acids. Germline loops: CDR1 SGHVS, CDR2 FNYEAQ. V was trimmed by 4 bases and J by 3 bases, leaving 9 bases between them. The CDR3 DNA reads TGTGCCAGCAGCTCCGACAGAGCTAATGAAAAACTGTTTTTT. Residues: CASSSDRANEKLFF.

The chain couples TRBV29-1 to TRBJ1-5; the D gene is possibly TRBD1 (5 bases). With 4 bases removed from V and 5 bases from J, the gap between germline ends came to 12 bases. CDR3 length: 13 residues. Germline CDR1 and CDR2: SQVTM and ANQGSEA. The CDR3 loop is CSVGGEVYQPQHF. The CDR3 DNA follows: TGCAGCGTTGGGGGCGAGGTCTATCAGCCCCAGCATTTT.

Ten or more counts support this clonotype. At one end the junction does not follow the germline gene, possibly because of a read error. V is TRBV7-7 and J is TRBJ2-5; D gene ambiguous. The CDR3 loop spans 14 amino acids. CDR1 and CDR2 from the germline V gene are SSHAT and FNYEAQ (reference sequence). DNA for the CDR3: TGTGCTAGCAGCTTAGTGTCTAGAACGGAGACCCAGTACTTC. It yields the protein CASSLVSRTETQYF.

The chain links TRBV2 to TRBJ2-7, with unresolved D. The V gene lost 6 bases and the J gene lost 7 bases, with 10 bases spanning the gap. The germline CDR1 and CDR2 sequences are SNHLY and FYNNEI. The CDR3 is made up of 11 amino acids. CDR3 in amino acids: CASRGRHEQYV. CDR3 nucleotide sequence: TGTGCCAGCAGAGGCCGCCATGAGCAGTACGTC.

The J gene is TRBJ2-6, the V gene TRBV27; maybe TRBD1 (6 bases). V was trimmed by 4 bases and J by 4 bases, leaving 8 bases between them. The germline CDR1 and CDR2 sequences are MNHEY and SMNVEV (reference sequence). This CDR3 has 14 residues. Here the CDR3 reads CASSSDRGANVLTF. The CDR3 nucleotides are TGTGCCAGCAGTTCCGACAGGGGGGCCAACGTCCTGACTTTC.

This chain joins TRBV7-6 and TRBJ1-4, with TRBD1 matching over 8 bases. With V trimmed by 4 bases and J by 3 bases, 1 base remained unmatched. There are 14 residues in the CDR3. Germline V lookup: CDR1 SGHVS, CDR2 FNYEAQ. The CDR3 region has the DNA TGTGCCAGCAGCTCGACAGGGGCTAATGAAAAACTGTTTTTT. It specifies CASSSTGANEKLFF.

The J gene is TRBJ2-2, the V gene TRBV27; 7 positions match TRBD2. From germline, CDR1 is MNHEY and CDR2 SMNVEV (reference sequence). This CDR3 is built from 19 residues. V shed 6 bases, J shed 6 bases, and the junction held 22 bases outside the gene matches. CDR3 nucleotide sequence: TGTGCCAGCAGCTCCCTCGCAGGGAGGGGAGGTCGAGCGGCCGGGGAGCTGTTTTTT. Protein sequence: CASSSLAGRGGRAAGELFF.

V is TRBV4-1 and J is TRBJ2-1, with D possibly called TRBD1 or TRBD2 (7 bases each). The length of the CDR3 is 14 residues. Looked up from germline, CDR1 is MGHRA and CDR2 is YSYEKL. V lost 1 base, J lost 7 bases, and 11 bases lay in between. The CDR3 here is CASSQGQGGNEQFF. CDR3 DNA sequence: TGCGCCAGCAGCCAAGGACAGGGAGGGAATGAGCAGTTCTTC.

This clonotype was observed a few times. The V and J genes are TRBV7-9 and TRBJ1-1; no clear D. V was cut by 1 base and J by 2 bases, with 17 bases left in between. The CDR3 is 17 residues long. Germline V gene data show CDR1 as SEHNR and CDR2 as FQNEAQ (reference sequence). The CDR3 spells CASSLGFGQVGNTEAFF. The CDR3 DNA reads as TGTGCCAGCAGCTTAGGGTTCGGGCAGGTGGGAAACACTGAAGCTTTCTTT.

This clonotype occurred many times. The rearrangement links TRBV7-9 to TRBJ2-3; D gene unclear. The CDR3 is 12 amino acids. Germline loops: CDR1 SEHNR, CDR2 FQNEAQ (reference sequence). Trimming pared 5 bases from V and 4 bases from J, leaving 7 bases between. The CDR3 region has the DNA TGTGCCAGCAGCCAAGGGTCAGATACGCAGTATTTT. This sequence encodes CASSQGSDTQYF.

This sequence joins TRBV13 and TRBJ2-1; 8 bases agree with TRBD2. V shed 5 bases, J shed 7 bases, and the junction held 10 bases outside the gene matches. Germline V lookup: CDR1 PRHDT, CDR2 FYEKMQ (reference sequence). The CDR3 is made up of 15 amino acids. CDR3 residues: CASSLLGGAGNEQFF. CDR3 DNA: TGTGCCAGCAGCCTCCTCGGGGGGGCGGGGAATGAGCAGTTCTTC.

This clonotype was detected ten times or more. The chain links TRBV7-8 to TRBJ1-5; D gene uncertain. The germline V and J ends were trimmed by 2 bases and 2 bases, with 10 bases remaining between them. CDR1 and CDR2 (germline): SGHVS, FQNEAQ. This CDR3 region has 15 residues. CDR3 residues: CASSLFEQGNQPQHF. DNA of the CDR3: TGTGCCAGCAGCTTATTCGAGCAGGGCAATCAGCCCCAGCATTTT.

This clonotype was counted a few times. The rearrangement uses TRBV5-6 and TRBJ1-5; no definite D call. There are 18 residues in the CDR3. V gave up 4 bases and J gave up 0 bases, with 20 bases separating them. Germline V lookup: CDR1 SGHDT, CDR2 YYEEEE. The CDR3 is CASSPPRQSNYSNQPQHF. The DNA of the CDR3 is TGTGCCAGCAGCCCCCCAAGGCAGTCGAATTATAGCAATCAGCCCCAGCATTTT.

In regard to this clonotype: An end of the junction differs from the germline gene, which may be a read error. The gene calls are TRBV7-8 and TRBJ1-2, with 10 positions matching TRBD1. The CDR3 totals 14 residues. CDR1 and CDR2 from the germline V gene are SGHVS and FQNEAQ. CDR3 DNA sequence: TGTGCCAGCAGCTTCGGACAGGGGGGCTATCGCTACACCTTC. Its protein product is CASSFGQGGYRYTF. The full variable domain, its missing parts supplied by reference TRBV7-8 and TRBJ1-2, is GAGVSQSPRYKVAKRGQDVALRCDPISGHVSLFWYQQALGQGPEFLTYFQNEAQLDKSGLPSDRFFAERPEGSVSTLKIQRTQQEDSAVYLCASSFGQGGYRYTFGSGTRLTVV.

This clonotype was seen only a few times. The chain recombines TRBV5-1 with TRBJ1-3; 7 bases align to TRBD1. The CDR3 covers 20 residues. V lost 0 bases, J lost 0 bases, and 15 bases stayed unmatched. CDR1 is SGHRS, CDR2 YFSETQ, per germline. The CDR3 DNA reads TGCGCCAGCAGCTTGGTGTACTCCCGGGACAGAGTTTTCTCTGGAAACACCATATATTTT. This encodes CASSLVYSRDRVFSGNTIYF.

The gene calls are TRBV5-5 and TRBJ1-2; D is possibly TRBD1 (5 bases). Germline V gene data show CDR1 as SGHKS and CDR2 as YYEKEE (reference sequence). There are 17 residues in the CDR3. V dropped 0 bases and J dropped 0 bases, with 15 bases sitting between them. This CDR3 is CASSLDSAGLANYGYTF. CDR3 in DNA: TGTGCCAGCAGCTTGGATTCTGCAGGGCTTGCTAACTATGGCTACACCTTC.

The chain employs TRBV6-1 and TRBJ2-4; 7 bases agree with TRBD1. CDR1 and CDR2 from the germline V gene are MNHNS and SASEGT. V lost 8 bases to trimming and J lost 1 base; unmatched junction nucleotides: 8. The CDR3 totals 15 residues. DNA of the CDR3: TGTGCCAGCCATGACAGGGTAGGGGCCAAAAACATTCAGTACTTC. Its translation is CASHDRVGAKNIQYF.

This clonotype occurred a few times. The chain uses TRBV5-6 and TRBJ1-3; D remains ambiguous. Trimming took 4 bases from V and 3 from J, leaving 17 bases between them. The CDR3 loop spans 16 amino acids. Per the germline V gene, CDR1 is SGHDT and CDR2 is YYEEEE. CDR3 sequence (DNA): TGTGCCAGCAGCCCTGGAGGTGCGATCCTTGGAAACACCATATATTTT. It translates to CASSPGGAILGNTIYF.

The V and J genes are TRBV6-6 and TRBJ1-2; 8 bases match TRBD1. Trimming removed 1 base from V and 4 bases from J; junction bases left unmatched: 8. There are 16 residues in the CDR3. Germline-derived CDR1 and CDR2 are MNHNY and SVGAGI (reference sequence). The CDR3 loop is CASSYLVTGASYGYTF. CDR3 coding DNA: TGTGCCAGCAGTTACTTAGTGACAGGGGCATCCTATGGCTACACCTTC.

The V call is TRBV5-8, the J call TRBJ2-1, with D possibly matching TRBD2 (5 bases). Germline V CDR1 and CDR2: SGHTS, YDEGEE. The CDR3 extends over 12 amino acids. The germline V and J ends were trimmed by 4 bases and 12 bases, with 14 bases remaining between them. In DNA, the CDR3 is TGTGCCAGCAGCCGGGATTTACGGGCGCAGTTCTTC. Its protein product is CASSRDLRAQFF.

This clonotype was picked up one time. The chain couples TRBV20-1 to TRBJ1-1; D is unclear. Trimming cost V 4 bases and J 5 bases, with 11 bases left between them. The CDR3 has 12 amino acids. The germline V gene encodes CDR1 DFQATT and CDR2 SNEGSKA (reference sequence). CDR3 nucleotide sequence: TGCAGTGCTATTCAGACCGGTACTGAAGCTTTCTTT. This translates into CSAIQTGTEAFF.

The V and J genes are TRBV27 and TRBJ2-2; 13 bases match TRBD2. The CDR3 is made up of 18 amino acids. In germline, CDR1 is MNHEY, CDR2 SMNVEV (reference sequence). After removal of 5 bases from V and 5 bases from J, the junction contained 11 bases not matched to a gene. DNA for the CDR3: TGTGCCAGCAGTCCAGGACTAGCGGGGGTCCCGGGGACCGGGGAGCTGTTTTTT. Translated: CASSPGLAGVPGTGELFF.

This clonotype was found a few times. The genes are TRBV7-8 and TRBJ1-4; TRBD1 might be the D (6 bases). This CDR3 region has 16 residues. Germline CDR1 reads SGHVS; CDR2 reads FQNEAQ. V was shortened by 5 bases and J by 0 bases, with 13 bases between the two germline ends. CDR3 bases: TGTGCCAGCAGCGACGTAGGGGGTGCAACTAATGAAAAACTGTTTTTT. This encodes CASSDVGGATNEKLFF.

The table lists this clonotype with many counts. The chain carries TRBV7-2 and TRBJ2-5, with TRBD2 matching 11 bases. This CDR3 is built from 17 residues. Trimming at V came to 4 bases and at J to 3 bases, leaving 10 bases not matched to a gene. Germline V gene lookup returns CDR1 SGHTA and CDR2 FQGNSA. The CDR3 loop reads CASSSAYLAGGKETQYF. Here the CDR3 DNA reads TGTGCCAGCAGCTCCGCATATCTAGCGGGGGGTAAAGAGACCCAGTACTTC.

The gene calls are TRBV20-1 and TRBJ2-5; 7 bases line up with TRBD1. Germline-derived CDR1 and CDR2 are DFQATT and SNEGSKA (reference sequence). This CDR3 comprises 16 residues. The J segment lost 3 bases and the V segment lost 6 bases, leaving 16 bases of the junction unmatched. The CDR3 coding sequence is TGCAGTGCGCAGAGGGACAGACTTCTGGGGGAAGAGACCCAGTACTTC. Translation: CSAQRDRLLGEETQYF.

Of note for this clonotype: The junction departs from the called germline gene at one end, perhaps through a read error. CDR3: CASGWDRAHYNEQSF. The CDR3 nucleotides are TGTGCTAGTGGATGGGACAGGGCCCACTACAATGAGCAGTCCTTC. The chain is built from TRBV12-5 and TRBJ2-1; 9 nucleotides match TRBD1. CDR1 is LGHNT and CDR2 is FRNRAP in the germline V gene. The CDR3 spans 15 residues.

This clonotype came up a few times. This rearrangement joins TRBV12-3 or TRBV12-4 to TRBJ1-2; tentatively, D is TRBD1 (5 bases). The V end was cut by 3 bases, the J end by 0 bases, with 11 bases between. The CDR3 consists of 15 residues. The CDR3 DNA is TGTGCCAGCAGTTTTGGGGGAGTTGCTAACTATGGCTACACCTTC. Protein sequence: CASSFGGVANYGYTF.

The V gene is TRBV20-1, the J gene TRBJ2-1, with 9 bases aligning to TRBD2. The V gene's germline CDR1 is DFQATT and CDR2 SNEGSKA (reference sequence). J lost 6 bases, V lost 0 bases, and 9 bases had no gene match. CDR3 size: 16 residues. This CDR3 reads CSARDLASGVSNEQFF. The CDR3 DNA reads as TGCAGTGCTAGAGATCTCGCTAGCGGGGTCTCCAATGAGCAGTTCTTC.

Many counts were recorded for this clonotype. The V call is TRBV7-3, the J call TRBJ1-1; D perhaps matches TRBD1 (5 bases). Trimming pared 5 bases from V and 3 bases from J, leaving 13 bases between. CDR1 and CDR2 from the germline V gene are SGHTA and FQGTGA. The CDR3 has 14 amino acids. DNA for the CDR3: TGTGCCAGCAGCCCCCTCGGAGGGGACACTGAAGCTTTCTTT. Translated: CASSPLGGDTEAFF.

Of note for this clonotype: A read error may produce the germline difference seen at one junction end. The V gene is TRBV15, the J gene TRBJ1-1, with 10 nucleotides matching TRBD1. Per the germline V gene, CDR1 is LNHNV and CDR2 is YYDKDF (reference sequence). The CDR3 loop spans 14 amino acids. The CDR3 region is CATSRDRSRDRGIF. CDR3 DNA sequence: TGTGCCACCAGCAGAGATCGTAGCCGGGACAGGGGAATCTTT.